This note documents a single T cell receptor beta chain sequence. Time point of the sample: newly diagnosed GD, antithyroid drugs for less than 3 months. From PBMCs, RNA was extracted and then used to make the TCR library. A volume of around 9.9 milliliters of peripheral blood was collected in EDTA tubes. The data were obtained in a study of regulatory T cells in long-lasting Graves disease. Investigators prepared the TCR beta libraries by applying iRepertoire HTBI primers and Arm-PCR of CDR3 regions. TCRdb ran MiXCR on the multiplex PCR reads and lists one entry per CDR3 protein. This repertoire shows 350,000 to 550,000 distinct CDR3 sequences, about 17% found once; its top ten account for 23%. These same records also appear under a second study, on T cells in Graves' hyperthyroidism and ophthalmopathy. That study adds: Appearing also in blood were most of the thyroid clonotypes expanded above 0.001.

Sequenced material: peripheral blood mononuclear cells (PBMCs), taken at new diagnosis, from a patient treated with antithyroid drugs. This TCR derives from a woman between 18 and 29 years old with Graves disease.

CDR3 region: CASSLSSGVLSGQYF. CDR3 coding DNA: TGTGCCAGCAGCTTATCTAGCGGGGTCCTGAGCGGGCAGTACTTC. V gene TRBV7-2 combines with J gene TRBJ2-7, with TRBD2 identical over 9 bases. This CDR3 comprises 15 residues. The germline V gene has CDR1 SGHTA and CDR2 FQGNSA. V dropped 2 bases and J dropped 9; count of bases not matched to a gene: 11. Based on the CDR3 plus reference TRBV7-2 and TRBJ2-7, the full variable domain is GAGVSQSPSNKVTEKGKDVELRCDPISGHTALYWYRQSLGQGLEFLIYFQGNSAPDKSGLPSDRFSAERTGGSVSTLTIQRTQQEDSAVYLCASSLSSGVLSGQYFGPGTRLTVT.